A selection of T cell receptor beta chains follows, all from one sample in a study of blood T cell repertoires in COVID-19. The repertoire was sequenced with immunoSEQ multiplex PCR; TCRdb's copy has only in-frame clones and lacks some. The sample consists of tens of thousands of clones, 82% of them appearing once. Sample: peripheral blood. The receptors were gathered from a human donor in a cohort sampled during active COVID-19. CDR3s include the opening cysteine and the closing phenylalanine or tryptophan.

v_gene: TRBV7-9; j_gene: TRBJ2-5; CDR3aa: CASSLGGSPGTQYF
v_gene: TRBV5-6; j_gene: TRBJ1-1; CDR3aa: CASSRPGRTEAFF
v_gene: TRBV19; j_gene: TRBJ1-1; CDR3aa: CASIRTGTSLKNTEAFF
v_gene: TRBV6-2/TRBV6-3; j_gene: TRBJ1-5; CDR3aa: CASTPYPRTGDYQPQHF
v_gene: TRBV6-1; j_gene: TRBJ2-7; CDR3aa: CASSEGGELDEQYF
v_gene: TRBV6-5; j_gene: TRBJ2-7; CDR3aa: CASRTGTGGYEQYF
v_gene: TRBV7-9; j_gene: TRBJ2-7; CDR3aa: CASSLGTGNPYEQYF
v_gene: TRBV6-5; j_gene: TRBJ2-7; CDR3aa: CASTEGSYEQYF
v_gene: TRBV5-4; j_gene: TRBJ2-7; CDR3aa: CASSLEHYEQYF
v_gene: TRBV5-4; j_gene: TRBJ1-2; CDR3aa: CASSPPTGLIDGYTF
v_gene: TRBV5-1; j_gene: TRBJ2-2; CDR3aa: CASSSPWGETVAGELFF
v_gene: TRBV11-2; j_gene: TRBJ2-7; CDR3aa: CASSLGTAYRDYEQYF
v_gene: TRBV6-5; j_gene: TRBJ1-2; CDR3aa: CASSPTGQGYGYTF
v_gene: TRBV7-9; j_gene: TRBJ2-1; CDR3aa: CASSLYGGQRREQFF
v_gene: TRBV5-1; j_gene: TRBJ1-1; CDR3aa: CASNEGGSTEAFF
v_gene: TRBV20-1; j_gene: TRBJ2-7; CDR3aa: CSASGRGRYEQYF
v_gene: TRBV6-4; j_gene: TRBJ1-2; CDR3aa: CASSEDARLGGYTF
v_gene: TRBV2; j_gene: TRBJ1-2; CDR3aa: CASDQANYGYTF
v_gene: TRBV30; j_gene: TRBJ1-6; CDR3aa: CASRARGDSPLHF
v_gene: TRBV27; j_gene: TRBJ2-7; CDR3aa: CASSPGGGQYSYEQYF
v_gene: TRBV27; j_gene: TRBJ1-6; CDR3aa: CASSLVQAHSPLHF
v_gene: TRBV6-5; j_gene: TRBJ2-7; CDR3aa: CASSYSTGVYEQYF
v_gene: TRBV5-1; j_gene: TRBJ1-2; CDR3aa: CASKETGYGYTF